The 23 T cell receptor beta chains presented below share a single source sample, sequenced in a study of T-cell reconstitution after alpha-beta-depleted transplantation in children. During its preparation, the TCRbeta library received unique molecular identifiers. TCRdb redid the calling of the PCR reads with MiXCR, one entry per CDR3 protein. The repertoire includes roughly 49,000 distinct CDR3 sequences, about 10% of them detected once, and 25% to 30% sits in the top ten. The sequences come from PBMCs, mostly from graft donor cells, collected 60 days after TCRalphabeta/CD19-depleted stem cell transplant. The receptor set was obtained from a male patient aged 2-15 years who had a stem cell transplant for chronic granulomatous disease, so the T cells may come from the graft donor.

This clonotype has a handful of counts. The chain carries TRBV6-2 or TRBV6-3 and TRBJ2-1; D is unclear. Trimming cost V 3 bases and J 7 bases, with 16 bases left between them. The CDR3 spans 15 residues. Per germline, CDR1 MNHEY and CDR2 SVGEGT. CDR3 amino acids: CASSYPRGPANEQFF. In nucleotides, the CDR3 is TGTGCCAGCAGTTATCCCCGAGGCCCGGCGAATGAGCAGTTCTTC.

This clonotype was seen at least ten times. This chain joins TRBV28 and TRBJ2-5; perhaps D is TRBD1 or TRBD2 (5 bases each). Germline V gives CDR1 MDHEN, CDR2 SYDVKM. The CDR3 is 13 amino acids. With 8 bases removed from V and 2 bases from J, the gap between germline ends came to 12 bases. The CDR3 DNA reads as TGTGCCAGCGGGGGTAACCCGCAAGAGACCCAGTACTTC. Protein sequence: CASGGNPQETQYF.

This sequence joins TRBV5-4 and TRBJ1-1; D remains unclear. Germline V gene sequence: CDR1 SGHNT, CDR2 YYREEE (reference sequence). The length of the CDR3 is 11 residues. Trimming took off 0 bases at V and 4 bases at J, with 1 base between the two ends. Here the CDR3 reads CASSLGTEAFF. The CDR3 DNA reads as TGTGCCAGCAGCTTGGGCACTGAAGCTTTCTTT.

The chain joins TRBV3-1 to TRBJ2-3, with D possibly being TRBD2 (6 bases). The V gene lost 1 base and the J gene lost 1 base, with 9 bases spanning the gap. Germline values: CDR1 LGHDT, CDR2 YNNKEL (reference sequence). The CDR3 is 15 amino acids. The CDR3 loop reads CASSQASSGTDTQYF. The CDR3 nucleotides are TGTGCCAGCAGCCAAGCTTCTAGCGGCACAGATACGCAGTATTTT.

In its sample, this clonotype was seen many times. This chain uses TRBV4-1 with TRBJ2-2; D is ambiguous. The V gene lost 4 bases and the J gene lost 2 bases, with 5 bases spanning the gap. The CDR3 loop spans 13 amino acids. Germline V gene lookup returns CDR1 MGHRA and CDR2 YSYEKL. DNA for the CDR3: TGCGCCAGCAGCCGAGTAAACACCGGGGAGCTGTTTTTT. Its protein product is CASSRVNTGELFF.

The rearrangement joins TRBV5-1 to TRBJ2-7, with TRBD1 as a possible D gene (6 bases). The V end lost 7 bases, the J end lost 0 bases, and 11 bases lay between the germline ends. The CDR3 length is 13 residues. CDR1 and CDR2 (germline): SGHRS, YFSETQ. The CDR3 bases are TGCGCCAGCGTTACAGGGAGCTCCTACGAGCAGTACTTC. The encoded protein is CASVTGSSYEQYF.

Only a few counts were recorded for this clonotype. V gene TRBV5-6 combines with J gene TRBJ2-1; 8 bases fit TRBD2. Germline CDR1 is SGHDT and CDR2 is YYEEEE. Trimming took 5 bases from V and 3 from J; bases not matched to a gene: 10. This CDR3 spans 16 amino acids. The CDR3 nucleotides are TGTGCCAGCAGGGGGGTCGGGACTAGGTACTACAATGAGCAGTTCTTC. This translates into CASRGVGTRYYNEQFF. Together with reference TRBV5-6 and TRBJ2-1, the CDR3 gives the full variable domain: DAGVTQSPTHLIKTRGQQVTLRCSPKSGHDTVSWYQQALGQGPQFIFQYYEEEERQRGNFPDRFSGHQFPNYSSELNVNALLLGDSALYLCASRGVGTRYYNEQFFGPGTRLTVL.

This clonotype came up many times. The V call is TRBV20-1, the J call TRBJ2-1, with 8 nucleotides matching TRBD2. V gave up 3 bases and J gave up 1 base; unmatched junction bases: 5. Germline V CDR1 and CDR2: DFQATT, SNEGSKA (reference sequence). This CDR3 region has 15 residues. The CDR3 sequence is CSASPAGDSYNEQFF. As DNA, the CDR3 is TGCAGTGCTAGTCCAGCGGGAGATTCCTACAATGAGCAGTTCTTC.

This clonotype was picked up many times. This chain connects TRBV5-1 to TRBJ2-3, with 7 bases that match TRBD1. The CDR3 contains 17 residues. The V segment lost 4 bases and the J segment 1 base; nucleotides outside the gene matches: 12. Germline-derived CDR1 and CDR2 are SGHRS and YFSETQ. CDR3 coding DNA: TGCGCCAGCAGCACCCTGGGGACAGCGGCCGGCACAGATACGCAGTATTTT. Residues: CASSTLGTAAGTDTQYF.

The table lists this clonotype with a few counts. The V call is TRBV4-1, the J call TRBJ1-2; no clear D. Germline CDR1 is MGHRA and CDR2 is YSYEKL. CDR3 length equals 12 residues. The V and J ends lost 0 bases and 5 bases respectively, with 4 bases between them. This CDR3 is CASSQEGYGYTF. DNA of the CDR3: TGCGCCAGCAGCCAAGAAGGGTATGGCTACACCTTC.

This clonotype was seen more than once but under ten times. The CDR3 loop reads CSARDLAGGADTQYF. For the CDR3, the DNA is TGCAGTGCTAGAGACCTAGCGGGAGGCGCAGATACGCAGTATTTT. The chain combines TRBV20-1 with TRBJ2-3; 11 bases agree with TRBD2. There are 15 residues in the CDR3. From germline, CDR1 is DFQATT and CDR2 SNEGSKA (reference sequence). Trimming removed 0 bases from V and 4 bases from J; junction bases left unmatched: 3.

The genes are TRBV20-1 and TRBJ2-7, with 10 positions matching TRBD2. V shed 3 bases and J 5 bases; nucleotides not matched to a gene: 10. The CDR3 length is 15 residues. CDR1 is DFQATT and CDR2 is SNEGSKA in the germline V gene (reference sequence). The CDR3 is CSARGLAGGVHEQYF. The DNA for the CDR3 is TGCAGTGCTAGGGGTTTAGCGGGAGGAGTCCACGAGCAGTACTTC.

This clonotype was found many times. The chain recombines TRBV3-1 with TRBJ2-1, with 12 bases aligning to TRBD2. The V and J ends lost 4 bases and 10 bases, in that order; junction bases with no gene match: 2. The length of the CDR3 is 13 residues. Per germline, CDR1 LGHDT and CDR2 YNNKEL (reference sequence). CDR3 sequence: CASSPGLAGEQFF. As DNA, the CDR3 is TGTGCCAGCAGCCCCGGACTAGCGGGGGAGCAGTTCTTC.

This clonotype was seen at least ten times. This chain uses TRBV12-3 or TRBV12-4 with TRBJ1-6; D might be TRBD1 (5 bases). This CDR3 comprises 15 residues. V was trimmed by 3 bases and J by 6 bases, leaving 12 bases between them. CDR3 sequence: CASSFRPGTNSPLHF. The CDR3 coding sequence is TGTGCCAGCAGTTTCAGGCCAGGGACTAATTCACCCCTCCACTTT.

This clonotype was seen many times. V and J are TRBV12-3 or TRBV12-4 and TRBJ1-5; TRBD1 is a possible D gene (5 bases). The CDR3 is 14 residues long. Between the trimmed V and J ends, which lost 3 bases and 7 bases, there was a span of 13 bases. The CDR3 region has the DNA TGTGCCAGCAGTTTTCGGCAGGGAAGGCAGCCCCAGCATTTT. It codes for CASSFRQGRQPQHF.

The V gene is TRBV4-2, the J gene TRBJ2-3; 8 nucleotides match TRBD2. With 0 bases clipped from V and 0 bases from J, the junction kept 2 bases outside the gene matches. There are 16 residues in the CDR3. CDR1 and CDR2 from the germline V gene are LGHNA and YNFKEQ. CDR3 sequence: CASSQDRGGSTDTQYF. CDR3 coding DNA: TGTGCCAGCAGCCAAGATCGGGGGGGTAGCACAGATACGCAGTATTTT.

Here the CDR3 DNA reads TGTGCCAGCAGCTTAGGGGGGACTAGCGGGATAATCTACGAGCAGTACTTC. Translation: CASSLGGTSGIIYEQYF. The V gene is TRBV11-2, the J gene TRBJ2-7, with 13 bases lining up with TRBD2. The CDR3 runs 17 residues. The trim removed 1 base at V and 3 bases at J, leaving 6 bases unmatched. Germline assignment: CDR1 SGHAT and CDR2 FQNNGV.

V gene TRBV29-1 combines with J gene TRBJ1-6, with D unclear. Trimming stripped 5 bases from V and 8 bases from J, with 4 bases between. In germline, CDR1 is SQVTM, CDR2 ANQGSEA. The CDR3 has 10 residues. Here the CDR3 reads CSVRYSPLHF. The CDR3 DNA follows: TGCAGCGTTCGGTATTCACCCCTCCACTTT.

This clonotype appeared many times. The V gene is TRBV25-1, the J gene TRBJ2-1; D perhaps matches TRBD2 (6 bases). This CDR3 comprises 16 residues. Germline V gives CDR1 MGHDK, CDR2 SYGVNS. Deletions cut 4 bases from V and 3 bases from J, with 16 bases between. The CDR3 region has the DNA TGTGCCAGCAGTGCCTTTAGCGGTGGGGTCTACAATGAGCAGTTCTTC. It codes for CASSAFSGGVYNEQFF.

This clonotype was found many times. V usage is TRBV6-1 and J usage is TRBJ2-3, with 14 bases identical to TRBD2. The germline gives CDR1 MNHNS, CDR2 SASEGT. The junction had 2 bases not matched to a gene; V was cut back by 5 bases and J by 4 bases. This CDR3 is 15 amino acids long. CDR3 in amino acids: CASSPGLAGADTQYF. In DNA, the CDR3 is TGTGCCAGCAGTCCGGGACTAGCGGGAGCAGATACGCAGTATTTT.

This clonotype was picked up a small number of times. V and J are TRBV11-2 and TRBJ2-2, with TRBD2 matching 11 bases. The trim removed 5 bases at V and 5 bases at J, leaving 7 bases unmatched. Germline-derived CDR1 and CDR2 are SGHAT and FQNNGV. The CDR3 has 16 residues. The CDR3 DNA reads as TGTGCCAGCAGCCTCCTAGCGGGAGGAGTGACCGGGGAGCTGTTTTTT. Translated, it gives CASSLLAGGVTGELFF.

The table lists this clonotype with a few counts. This chain connects TRBV18 to TRBJ2-3; TRBD1 aligns across 8 bases. Germline V gives CDR1 KGHSH, CDR2 LQKENI. Trimming at V came to 3 bases and at J to 0 bases, leaving 2 bases not matched to a gene. The CDR3 runs to 15 residues. DNA for the CDR3: TGTGCCAGCTCACCGAGACAGGGGAGCACAGATACGCAGTATTTT. This gives the protein CASSPRQGSTDTQYF. The variable domain in full, with the rest retrieved from reference TRBV18 and TRBJ2-3, is NAGVMQNPRHLVRRRGQEARLRCSPMKGHSHVYWYRQLPEEGLKFMVYLQKENIIDESGMPKERFSAEFPKEGPSILRIQQVVRGDSAAYFCASSPRQGSTDTQYFGPGTRLTVL.

The sample holds many counts of this clonotype. This chain links TRBV28 with TRBJ2-1, with D perhaps TRBD1 or TRBD2 (5 bases each). The V end was cut by 6 bases, the J end by 7 bases, with 19 bases between. The CDR3 covers 15 residues. The germline gives CDR1 MDHEN, CDR2 SYDVKM. CDR3 coding DNA: TGTGCCAGCAGGCCCGCCGGACCTGAGGGGAATGAGCAGTTCTTC. Translating gives CASRPAGPEGNEQFF.